In its sample, the clone carrying this T cell receptor (beta chain) was seen a few times. From the RT-PCR reads, TCRdb called clonotypes with MiXCR, one entry per CDR3 protein. Among approximately 700,000 distinct CDR3 sequences listed, more than 11% were seen once. This sample was included in a study of response to subunit inactivated influenza vaccine. The sequence came from a man aged 45 to 65 who received an inactivated influenza vaccine. Specimen: PBMCs from blood, collected less than 15 days before vaccination.

DNA for the CDR3: TGCAGTGCTAGAGTGGTGGGACCCTCCTACAATGAGCAGTTCTTC. Its protein product is CSARVVGPSYNEQFF. The J gene is TRBJ2-1, the V gene TRBV20-1; D may be TRBD1 or TRBD2 (5 bases each). The CDR3 length is 15 residues. V was pared by 1 base and J by 0 bases, with 10 bases between. Germline CDR1 is DFQATT and CDR2 is SNEGSKA (reference sequence).